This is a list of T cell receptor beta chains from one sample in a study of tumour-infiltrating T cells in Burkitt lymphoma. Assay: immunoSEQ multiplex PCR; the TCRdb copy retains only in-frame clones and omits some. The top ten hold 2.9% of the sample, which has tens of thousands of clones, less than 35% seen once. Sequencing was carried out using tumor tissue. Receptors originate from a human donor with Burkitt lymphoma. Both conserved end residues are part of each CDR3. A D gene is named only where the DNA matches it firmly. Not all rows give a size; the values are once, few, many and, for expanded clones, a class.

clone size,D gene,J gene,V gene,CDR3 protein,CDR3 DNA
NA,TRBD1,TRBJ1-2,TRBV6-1,CASSRQGPKSYGYTF,TGTGCCAGCAGTCGACAGGGCCCGAAAAGCTATGGCTACACCTTC
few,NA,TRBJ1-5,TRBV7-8,CASSQRGGGQPQHF,TGTGCCAGCAGCCAGAGGGGTGGCGGTCAGCCCCAGCATTTT
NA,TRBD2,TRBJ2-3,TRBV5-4,CASSLGLGGGAPDTQYF,TGTGCCAGCAGCTTGGGTCTGGGCGGGGGGGCCCCAGATACGCAGTATTTT
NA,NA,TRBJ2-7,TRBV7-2,CASSFFRTETQYF,TGTGCCAGCAGCTTTTTCCGGACTGAGACGCAGTACTTC
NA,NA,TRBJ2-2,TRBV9,CASSRDPANTGELFF,TGTGCCAGCAGCCGGGACCCAGCGAACACCGGGGAGCTGTTTTTT
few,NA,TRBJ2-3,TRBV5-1,CASSRRTGGTDTQYF,TGCGCCAGCAGCCGCCGGACTGGGGGCACAGATACGCAGTATTTT
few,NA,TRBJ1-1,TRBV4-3,CASSQDRAGTEAFF,TGCGCCAGCAGCCAAGATCGGGCGGGCACTGAAGCTTTCTTT
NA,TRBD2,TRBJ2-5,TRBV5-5,CASSPSGGAGETQYF,TGTGCCAGCAGCCCTAGCGGGGGGGCCGGGGAGACCCAGTACTTC
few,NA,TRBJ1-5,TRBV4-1,CASSQGVGSNQPQHF,TGCGCCAGCAGCCAAGGGGTGGGGAGCAATCAGCCCCAGCATTTT
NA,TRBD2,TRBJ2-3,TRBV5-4,CASSSGTSVGLGTQYF,TGTGCCAGCAGCTCAGGGACTAGCGTCGGTCTGGGTACGCAGTATTTT
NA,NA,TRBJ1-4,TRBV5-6,CASSLGRFGAYF,TGTGCCAGCAGCCTGGGACGATTCGGGGCGTATTTT
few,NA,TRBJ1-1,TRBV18,CASSLTSPEDTEAFF,TGTGCCAGCTCACTGACGTCCCCGGAAGACACTGAAGCTTTCTTT
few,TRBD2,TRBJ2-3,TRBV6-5,CASSYLRGGGDTQYF,TGTGCCAGCAGTTACCTTCGGGGGGGTGGGGATACGCAGTATTTT
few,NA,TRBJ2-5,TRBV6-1,CASSEPGLGETQYF,TGTGCCAGCAGTGAACCTGGGCTTGGTGAGACCCAGTACTTC
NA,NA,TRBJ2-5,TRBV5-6,CASSFQQGPETQYF,TGTGCCAGCAGCTTTCAACAGGGACCAGAGACCCAGTACTTC
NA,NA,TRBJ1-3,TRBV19,CASSIPGGPPNTIYF,TGTGCCAGTAGTATCCCCGGAGGGCCTCCAAACACCATATATTTT
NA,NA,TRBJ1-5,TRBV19,CASGTDSNQPQHF,TGTGCCAGTGGCACAGATAGCAATCAGCCCCAGCATTTT
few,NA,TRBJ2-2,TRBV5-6,CASSLVEQRNTGELFF,TGTGCCAGCAGCTTGGTGGAACAACGAAACACCGGGGAGCTGTTTTTT
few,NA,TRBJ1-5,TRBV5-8,CASTLDRYQPQHF,TGTGCCAGCACCCTGGACAGATATCAGCCCCAGCATTTT
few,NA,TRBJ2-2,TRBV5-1,CASSLGVTGATTTGELFF,TGCGCCAGCAGCTTGGGGGTGACAGGCGCTACCACCACCGGGGAGCTGTTTTTT
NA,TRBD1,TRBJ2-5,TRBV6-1,CASSTGTGGAETQYF,TGTGCCAGCTCAACCGGGACAGGGGGCGCGGAGACCCAGTACTTC
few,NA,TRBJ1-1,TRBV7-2,CASSRRGGNTEAFF,TGTGCCAGCAGCCGACGTGGGGGGAACACTGAAGCTTTCTTT
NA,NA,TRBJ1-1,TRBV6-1,CASSEGASGRTEAFF,TGTGCCAGCAGTGAAGGGGCGTCAGGGCGCACTGAAGCTTTCTTT
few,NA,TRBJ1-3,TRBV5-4,CASSLVGDGNTIYF,TGTGCCAGCAGCTTGGTGGGGGATGGAAACACCATATATTTT
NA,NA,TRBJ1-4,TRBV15,CATSRQGGVEKLFF,TGTGCCACCAGCAGGCAGGGAGGGGTGGAAAAACTGTTTTTT
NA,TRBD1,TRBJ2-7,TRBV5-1,CASSLGQGGSDEQYF,TGCGCCAGCAGCTTGGGACAGGGGGGCAGCGACGAGCAGTACTTC
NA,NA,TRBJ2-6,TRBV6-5,CASSYSHSGANVLTF,TGTGCCAGCAGTTACTCGCACTCTGGGGCCAACGTCCTGACTTTC
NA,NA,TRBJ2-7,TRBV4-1,CASSQPGANYEQYF,TGCGCCAGCAGCCAACCGGGGGCTAACTACGAGCAGTACTTC
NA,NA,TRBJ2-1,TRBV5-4,CASSLGGYNEQFF,TGTGCCAGCAGCTTGGGAGGGTACAATGAGCAGTTCTTC
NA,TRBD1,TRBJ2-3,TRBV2,CASRDRSFTDTQYF,TGTGCCAGCAGGGACAGGAGCTTCACAGATACGCAGTATTTT
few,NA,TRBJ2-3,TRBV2,CASRESADTQYF,TGTGCCAGCAGGGAGTCGGCAGATACGCAGTATTTT
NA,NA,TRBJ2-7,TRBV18,CASSPPGPYEQYF,TGTGCCAGCTCACCCCCGGGGCCCTACGAGCAGTACTTC
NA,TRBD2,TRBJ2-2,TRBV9,CASSVGVSGIINTGELFF,TGTGCCAGCAGCGTAGGGGTTAGCGGGATCATAAACACCGGGGAGCTGTTTTTT
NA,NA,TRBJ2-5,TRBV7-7,CASSTRLVGGTQYF,TGTGCCAGCAGCACAAGACTAGTTGGGGGGACCCAGTACTTC
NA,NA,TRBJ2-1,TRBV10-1,CASSESRPAYNEQFF,TGCGCCAGCAGTGAGTCGCGACCAGCTTACAATGAGCAGTTCTTC
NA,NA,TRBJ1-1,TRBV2,CASSDGFAGRVNTEAFF,TGTGCCAGCAGTGATGGATTTGCGGGCAGGGTGAACACTGAAGCTTTCTTT
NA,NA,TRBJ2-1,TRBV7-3,CASSLTGPGGEQFF,TGTGCCAGCAGCTTAACCGGACCGGGTGGTGAGCAGTTCTTC
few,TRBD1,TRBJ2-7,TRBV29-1,CSVERDRGDEQYF,TGCAGCGTTGAGAGGGACAGGGGCGACGAGCAGTACTTC
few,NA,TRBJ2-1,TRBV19,CATGEGGHNEQFF,TGTGCCACAGGGGAGGGTGGGCACAATGAGCAGTTCTTC
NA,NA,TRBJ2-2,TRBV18,CASSPRGRANTGELFF,TGTGCCAGCTCACCAAGAGGAAGGGCGAACACCGGGGAGCTGTTTTTT
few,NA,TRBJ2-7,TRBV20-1,CSASKKGEQYF,TGCAGTGCTAGTAAAAAGGGGGAGCAGTACTTC
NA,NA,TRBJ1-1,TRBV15,CATSVEGRGTEAFF,TGTGCCACCAGCGTCGAGGGTAGGGGGACTGAAGCTTTCTTT
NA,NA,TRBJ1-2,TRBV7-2,CASSGSGYGYTF,TGTGCCAGCAGCGGGTCGGGGTATGGCTACACCTTC
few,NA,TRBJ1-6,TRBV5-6,CASSFGSLYAPLHF,TGTGCCAGCAGCTTCGGAAGCCTTTATGCACCCCTCCACTTT
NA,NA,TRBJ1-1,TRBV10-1,CASSGPVNTEAFF,TGCGCCAGCAGTGGTCCCGTGAACACTGAAGCTTTCTTT
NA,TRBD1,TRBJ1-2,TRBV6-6,CASSPPGGVGYTF,TGTGCCAGCAGCCCCCCAGGGGGGGTTGGCTACACCTTC
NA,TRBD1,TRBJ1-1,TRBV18,CASSRDRVGTEAFF,TGTGCCAGCTCACGGGACAGGGTGGGCACTGAAGCTTTCTTT
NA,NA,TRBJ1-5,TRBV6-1,CASSEAPGSNQPQHF,TGTGCCAGCAGTGAAGCCCCCGGGAGCAATCAGCCCCAGCATTTT